This record covers a single T cell receptor beta chain. This sample is part of a study of blood T cell repertoires in COVID-19. As originally analysed: Amplifying reference gene primers gave estimates of nucleated cell counts. The method was immunoSEQ multiplex PCR; TCRdb's version includes in-frame clones alone and lacks a portion of them. V, J and clone size were drawn from that table, and D and trimming were deduced from the DNA. The sample lists 200,000 to 250,000 clones; approximately 83% were seen once. The sequenced sample was peripheral blood. The receptor was derived from a man older than 75 with acute or convalescent COVID-19.

CDR3 region: CASSLGSGAGQPQHF. The CDR3 DNA reads as TGTGCCAGCAGCTTGGGCAGTGGGGCAGGACAGCCCCAGCATTTT. The rearrangement uses TRBV5-4 and TRBJ1-5, with D possibly TRBD1 on 5 matching bases. Germline CDR1 SGHNT, CDR2 YYREEE (reference sequence). This CDR3 comprises 15 residues. V lost 0 bases to trimming and J lost 7 bases, with 14 bases between them.